The source of this T cell receptor beta chain is a study of T-cell memory formation after mild COVID-19. Trimming left V 3 bases short and J 4 bases short, with 16 bases between. CDR1 is KGHSH and CDR2 is LQKENI in the germline V gene. The CDR3 loop spans 16 amino acids. TCRdb used MiXCR to reprocess the 5' RACE reads, holding one entry per CDR3 protein. The sample carries about 400,000 distinct CDR3 sequences, roughly 18% recorded once. The chain employs TRBV18 and TRBJ1-3; possibly TRBD1 for D (5 bases). The sequenced material came from PBMCs or a T cell subset sorted from them (not recorded which). The origin of this receptor is a man between 18 and 35 years old who had mild COVID-19 (a few samples of this study predate the infection). Cell type and time point are not known. The CDR3 DNA is TGTGCCAGCTCACCTCCCGACAGCCGTCGGGGAAACACCATATATTTT. Its protein product is CASSPPDSRRGNTIYF. Complete variable domain (other parts from reference TRBV18 and TRBJ1-3): NAGVMQNPRHLVRRRGQEARLRCSPMKGHSHVYWYRQLPEEGLKFMVYLQKENIIDESGMPKERFSAEFPKEGPSILRIQQVVRGDSAAYFCASSPPDSRRGNTIYFGEGSWLTVV.